Included here is one TCR beta chain sequence, with context. This entry belongs to a study of blood T cell repertoires in COVID-19. The germline V gene has CDR1 LNHDA and CDR2 SQIVND (reference sequence). With V trimmed by 8 bases and J by 2 bases, 3 bases remained unmatched. This CDR3 has 13 amino acids. Authors' analysis steps: Amplification of reference gene primers provided the estimated nucleated cell counts. Repertoires were generated with immunoSEQ multiplex PCR, while TCRdb's copy carries only in-frame clones and drops some. V and J calls and clone size are copied from that table; D and trimming were computed from the DNA. The repertoire includes 180,000 or so clones, roughly nine tenths of them detected once, and 10% to 11% sits in the top ten.

This clonotype was sampled from a woman aged 55-75 years with COVID-19, enrolled during active disease. The rearrangement joins TRBV19 to TRBJ1-5; TRBD1 matches 7 bases. Sequenced sample: peripheral blood. CDR3 residues: CASCGQGNQPQHF. CDR3 DNA: TGTGCCAGTTGCGGACAGGGCAATCAGCCCCAGCATTTT.